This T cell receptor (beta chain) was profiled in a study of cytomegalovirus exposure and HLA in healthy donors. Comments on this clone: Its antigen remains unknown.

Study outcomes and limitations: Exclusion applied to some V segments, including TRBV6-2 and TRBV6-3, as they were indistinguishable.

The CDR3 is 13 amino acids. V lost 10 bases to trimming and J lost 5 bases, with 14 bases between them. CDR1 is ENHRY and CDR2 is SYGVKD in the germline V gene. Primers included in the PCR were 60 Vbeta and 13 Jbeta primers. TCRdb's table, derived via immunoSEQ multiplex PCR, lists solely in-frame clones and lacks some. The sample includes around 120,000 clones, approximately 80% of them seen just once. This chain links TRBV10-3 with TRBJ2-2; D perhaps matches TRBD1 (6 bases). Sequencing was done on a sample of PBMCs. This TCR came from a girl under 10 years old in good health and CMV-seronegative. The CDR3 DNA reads TGTGCCACTTTGACTCAGGGGACCGGGGAGCTGTTTTTT. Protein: CATLTQGTGELFF.